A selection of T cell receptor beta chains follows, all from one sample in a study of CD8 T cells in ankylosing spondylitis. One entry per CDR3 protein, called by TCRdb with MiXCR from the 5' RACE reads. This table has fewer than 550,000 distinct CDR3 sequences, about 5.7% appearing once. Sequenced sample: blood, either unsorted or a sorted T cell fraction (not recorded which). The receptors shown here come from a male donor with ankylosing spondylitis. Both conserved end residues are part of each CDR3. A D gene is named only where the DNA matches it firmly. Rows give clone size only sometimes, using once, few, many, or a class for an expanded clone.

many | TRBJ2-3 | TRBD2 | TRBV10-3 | CAIRVSGRTDTQYF | TGTGCCATCAGGGTTAGCGGGAGGACAGATACGCAGTATTTT
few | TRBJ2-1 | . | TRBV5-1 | CASSSTTGDYNEQFF | TGCGCCAGCAGCTCAACGACAGGAGACTACAATGAGCAGTTCTTC
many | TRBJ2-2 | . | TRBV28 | CASSLGHPNTGELFF | TGTGCCAGCAGTTTAGGTCATCCGAACACCGGGGAGCTGTTTTTT
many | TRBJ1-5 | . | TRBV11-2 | CASSLHPEQPQHF | TGTGCCAGCAGCTTACACCCGGAACAGCCCCAGCATTTT
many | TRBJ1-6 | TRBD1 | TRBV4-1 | CASSQTGQGTSLHF | TGCGCCAGCAGCCAGACGGGACAGGGTACGTCCCTCCACTTT
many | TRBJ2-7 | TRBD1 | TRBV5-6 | CASSPGQVSSYEQYF | TGTGCCAGCAGCCCGGGACAGGTTAGCTCCTACGAGCAGTACTTC
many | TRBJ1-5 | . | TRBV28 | CASSFLRPHWTIGNQPQHF | TGTGCCAGCAGTTTCCTCCGTCCCCATTGGACTATTGGCAATCAGCCCCAGCATTTT
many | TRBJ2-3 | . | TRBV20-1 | CSARDHRRTATDTQYF | TGCAGTGCTAGAGATCATCGTAGAACCGCCACAGATACGCAGTATTTT
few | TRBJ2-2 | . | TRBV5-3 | CARSSSSVDTGELFF | TGTGCCAGAAGCTCGTCCTCGGTGGACACCGGGGAGCTGTTTTTT
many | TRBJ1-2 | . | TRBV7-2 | CASSTGIAYGYTF | TGTGCCAGCAGCACTGGGATCGCCTATGGCTACACCTTC
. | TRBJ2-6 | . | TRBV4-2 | CASSQGFQNSGANVLTF | TGTGCCAGCAGCCAAGGGTTCCAGAACTCTGGGGCCAACGTCCTGACTTTC
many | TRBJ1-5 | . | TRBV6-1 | CASSRTVNQPQHF | TGTGCCAGCAGTCGGACAGTCAATCAGCCCCAGCATTTT
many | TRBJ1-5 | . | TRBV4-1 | CASSQDPFGQPQHF | TGCGCCAGCAGCCAAGATCCGTTCGGTCAGCCCCAGCATTTT
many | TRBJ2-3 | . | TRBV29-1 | CSVQGGTDTQYF | TGCAGCGTTCAAGGGGGCACAGATACGCAGTATTTT
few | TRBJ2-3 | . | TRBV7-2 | CASSSWTGSSTDTQYF | TGTGCCAGCAGCTCTTGGACTGGATCTAGCACAGATACGCAGTATTTT
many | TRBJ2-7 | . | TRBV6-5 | CASSYHAGAYEQYF | TGTGCCAGCAGTTACCACGCAGGGGCCTACGAGCAGTACTTC
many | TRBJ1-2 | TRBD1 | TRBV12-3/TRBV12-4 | CASTLGGGWDYGYTF | TGTGCCAGCACCCTAGGGGGCGGCTGGGACTATGGCTACACCTTC
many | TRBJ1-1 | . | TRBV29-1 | CSVEGSANTEAFF | TGCAGCGTTGAAGGTTCAGCGAACACTGAAGCTTTCTTT
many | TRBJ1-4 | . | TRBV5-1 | CASSFPDSGNEKLFF | TGCGCCAGCAGCTTCCCGGACAGCGGTAATGAAAAACTGTTTTTT
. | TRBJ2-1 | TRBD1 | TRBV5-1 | CASSWAPGGNEQFF | TGCGCCAGCAGCTGGGCCCCAGGGGGCAATGAGCAGTTCTTC
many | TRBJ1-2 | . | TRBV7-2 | CASSLGRSNGYTF | TGTGCCAGCAGCTTGGGCAGGTCCAATGGCTACACCTTC
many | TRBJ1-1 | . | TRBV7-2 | CASSLEVTYAEAFF | TGTGCCAGCAGCTTAGAAGTGACTTACGCTGAAGCTTTCTTT
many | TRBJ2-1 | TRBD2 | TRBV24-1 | CATSDPSGGLYNEQFF | TGTGCCACCAGTGACCCAAGCGGGGGCCTCTACAATGAGCAGTTCTTC
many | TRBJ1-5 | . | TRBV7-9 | CASSRDQGDGEYSNQPQHF | TGTGCCAGCAGCCGCGACCAAGGGGACGGCGAGTATAGCAATCAGCCCCAGCATTTT